These 12 T cell receptor beta chains were sequenced from one sample in a study of blood T cells in healthy people across ages (dated by TCRdb to between 2014 and 2017). The library was made by 5' RACE. TCRdb shows the sequencer as Illumina HiSeq 2500. A second roughly 6 to 12 cycle PCR used a sample-barcoded 5' primer and a J-beta primer mix. TCRdb trimmed public reads at Q25 via fastp, called clones via MiXCR and kept in-frame beta chains. Rows are unified per CDR3 protein, each entry keeping the most common DNA and genes. The sample contains about 840,000 distinct CDR3 sequences, around 29% of them found a single time. About 9.4% of the sample lies in the top ten. These data also featured in a second study, about T cells of mothers and their children.

The sample consisted of blood. Receptor source: a woman aged 40 to 49 in good health.

This clonotype was seen a few times. The chain has TRBV20-1 and TRBJ1-1; TRBD1 might be the D (5 bases). Deletions cut 3 bases from V and 0 bases from J, with 14 bases between. Germline values: CDR1 DFQATT, CDR2 SNEGSKA (reference sequence). This CDR3 region has 15 residues. The CDR3 nucleotides read TGCAGTGCTAGTTCGGGGACTAACATGAACACTGAAGCTTTCTTT. The encoded protein is CSASSGTNMNTEAFF.

This clonotype was observed a few times. CDR3 in DNA: TGTGCCAGCAGCTCCAACAGGGACTATTCACCCCTCCACTTT. Encoded protein: CASSSNRDYSPLHF. The chain has TRBV5-4 and TRBJ1-6; D perhaps matches TRBD1 (6 bases). Germline-derived CDR1 and CDR2 are SGHNT and YYREEE (reference sequence). The ends were cut back, 3 bases at V and 8 bases at J, with 12 bases in the middle. The CDR3 is 14 amino acids.

This clonotype was counted only a few times. This chain joins TRBV7-6 and TRBJ2-5, with 7 positions matching TRBD2. The J segment lost 5 bases and the V segment lost 0 bases, leaving 9 bases of the junction unmatched. The CDR3 extends over 16 amino acids. Germline V gives CDR1 SGHVS, CDR2 FNYEAQ. The CDR3 loop is CASSLASGGPWETQYF. The DNA of the CDR3 is TGTGCCAGCAGCTTAGCGTCGGGGGGACCCTGGGAGACCCAGTACTTC.

This clonotype appeared many times. The chain carries TRBV5-1 and TRBJ2-5; 12 bases line up with TRBD2. CDR3 length equals 16 residues. CDR1 is SGHRS and CDR2 is YFSETQ in the germline V gene. V shed 4 bases, J shed 2 bases, and the junction held 6 bases outside the gene matches. This chain's CDR3 is CASSRLAGAGQETQYF. The CDR3 region has the DNA TGCGCCAGCAGCCGACTAGCGGGGGCGGGGCAAGAGACCCAGTACTTC.

V gene TRBV2 combines with J gene TRBJ1-6; D uncertain. The V end was cut by 6 bases, the J end by 10 bases, with 13 bases between. The CDR3 extends over 13 amino acids. The germline gives CDR1 SNHLY, CDR2 FYNNEI. This CDR3 is CASRVGERSPLHF. CDR3 in DNA: TGTGCCAGCAGGGTCGGTGAGCGGTCACCCCTCCACTTT.

The V and J genes are TRBV27 and TRBJ2-3; D remains unclear. The V end lost 2 bases, the J end lost 4 bases, and 10 bases lay between the germline ends. Germline CDR1 and CDR2: MNHEY and SMNVEV (reference sequence). The CDR3 contains 14 residues. The CDR3 is CASSLIQRPDTQYF. The CDR3 DNA is TGTGCCAGCAGTTTAATCCAGCGCCCAGATACGCAGTATTTT.

J is TRBJ2-1 and V is TRBV6-5; possible D gene TRBD2, 6 bases. The germline CDR1 and CDR2 sequences are MNHEY and SVGAGI. The V gene lost 2 bases and the J gene lost 1 base, with 12 bases spanning the gap. This CDR3 is 16 amino acids long. CDR3 amino acids: CASSYNRGTSYNEQFF. The CDR3 DNA follows: TGTGCCAGCAGTTACAACCGGGGGACTTCCTACAATGAGCAGTTCTTC.

Regarding this clonotype: Sequence at one end of the junction differs from germline and may be a read error. The chain uses TRBV9 and TRBJ2-2, with TRBD2 identical over 9 bases. CDR3 size: 14 residues. Germline CDR1 and CDR2: SGDLS and YYNGEE. The CDR3 here is CSSSSGGNTGELFF. CDR3 nucleotides: TGTTCCAGCAGTAGCGGGGGAAACACCGGGGAGCTGTTTTTT.

The V gene is TRBV9, the J gene TRBJ2-1; D not resolved. The CDR3 spans 13 residues. The V end lost 0 bases, the J end lost 10 bases, and 11 bases lay between the germline ends. Germline assignment: CDR1 SGDLS and CDR2 YYNGEE. CDR3: CASSVGSAYEQFF. In DNA form, the CDR3 reads TGTGCCAGCAGCGTAGGATCGGCGTACGAGCAGTTCTTC.

This clonotype showed up many times. The rearrangement uses TRBV6-5 and TRBJ2-7; no clear D gene. Germline CDR1 is MNHEY and CDR2 is SVGAGI. V shed 1 base and J shed 0 bases, with 13 bases lying between them. CDR3 length equals 16 residues. CDR3 in amino acids: CASSYYIAAASYEQYF. The CDR3 DNA reads TGTGCCAGCAGTTACTATATTGCCGCAGCCTCCTACGAGCAGTACTTC.

As concerns this clonotype: An end of the junction does not agree with germline; a read error may underlie this. The J gene is TRBJ1-2, the V gene TRBV6-1; D may be TRBD1 (6 bases). The CDR3 has 17 amino acids. The germline CDR1 and CDR2 sequences are MNHNS and SASEGT. The DNA for the CDR3 is TGCGCCAGCAGTGACCAACCTACAGGGAGGAGGGGCTATGGCTACACCTTC. Amino acid sequence: CASSDQPTGRRGYGYTF.

V gene TRBV6-5 combines with J gene TRBJ2-5; TRBD1 aligns across 8 bases. The CDR3 extends over 14 amino acids. Germline-derived CDR1 and CDR2 are MNHEY and SVGAGI. Losses at the gene ends were 7 bases for V and 1 base for J; bases not matched to a gene: 5. This CDR3 reads CASTSGTGQETQYF. The CDR3 DNA reads TGTGCCAGCACCTCAGGGACAGGCCAAGAGACCCAGTACTTC.